The 25 T cell receptor beta chains reported below all come from one sample, sequenced in a study of blood T cell repertoires in COVID-19 (dated by TCRdb to 2020 to 2021). Library construction relied on the immunoSEQ multiplex PCR assay. The clones in this table, taken by TCRdb from immuneACCESS, are in-frame only. Not every clone is retained; where verified, under half of the shortfall comes from an unresolved V gene, and the cause of the rest is unknown. The sample table records roughly 160,000 clones; 83% of these occur just once. Together, the top ten hold roughly 2% of the sample. Sequenced input: peripheral blood. Receptors originate from a woman older than 75 with acute or convalescent COVID-19.

V is TRBV9 and J is TRBJ1-2, with 9 bases identical to TRBD1. CDR1 is SGDLS, CDR2 YYNGEE, per germline. CDR3 size: 14 residues. Unmatched junction bases numbered 7, after V lost 4 bases and J lost 6 bases. CDR3 sequence reads: CASSPWTGEDGYTF. CDR3 sequence (DNA): TGTGCCAGCAGCCCCTGGACAGGGGAGGATGGCTACACCTTC.

V usage is TRBV15 and J usage is TRBJ1-4, with 9 positions matching TRBD1. Trimming at V came to 5 bases and at J to 5 bases, leaving 9 bases not matched to a gene. Germline CDR1 and CDR2: LNHNV and YYDKDF (reference sequence). The CDR3 is made up of 16 amino acids. The CDR3 sequence is CATSGKGGTGNEKLFF. The CDR3 coding sequence is TGTGCCACCAGCGGGAAAGGTGGGACAGGGAATGAAAAACTGTTTTTT.

This chain links TRBV24-1 with TRBJ1-2; TRBD1 is a possible D gene (6 bases). Between the trimmed V and J ends, which lost 6 bases and 9 bases, there was a span of 22 bases. This CDR3 contains 15 residues. Germline CDR1 KGHDR, CDR2 SFDVKD. CDR3 sequence reads: CATSSRLQGSLSYTF. The DNA of the CDR3 is TGTGCCACCAGTAGTCGCCTGCAGGGGTCTTTGAGCTACACCTTC.

In its sample, this clone was seen a few times. The gene calls are TRBV19 and TRBJ1-1, with D possibly being TRBD1 (5 bases). The CDR3 covers 13 residues. V gave up 2 bases and J gave up 5 bases, with 9 bases separating them. The germline CDR1 and CDR2 sequences are LNHDA and SQIVND (reference sequence). The CDR3 protein is CASSIYGGTEAFF. The CDR3 coding sequence is TGTGCCAGTAGTATATACGGGGGGACTGAAGCTTTCTTT.

This chain uses TRBV19 with TRBJ1-1; no definite D call. The CDR3 covers 13 residues. The germline CDR1 and CDR2 sequences are LNHDA and SQIVND (reference sequence). V gave up 6 bases and J gave up 7 bases, with 15 bases separating them. The CDR3 reads CASRQSTVREAFF. The DNA of the CDR3 is TGTGCCAGTAGACAGTCCACAGTCCGTGAAGCTTTCTTT.

This clone has a single count. Other DNA sequences from this sample encode an identical CDR3 as well. This chain joins TRBV30 and TRBJ2-7; D perhaps matches TRBD1 (5 bases). The CDR3 consists of 11 residues. Looked up from germline, CDR1 is GTSNPN and CDR2 is SVGIG (reference sequence). Between the trimmed V and J ends, which lost 8 bases and 6 bases, there was a span of 14 bases. The CDR3 reads CARRQGGEQYF. CDR3 nucleotides: TGTGCCCGTCGGCAGGGTGGCGAGCAGTACTTC. The full variable domain, completed using reference TRBV30 and TRBJ2-7, is SQTIHQWPATLVQPVGSPLSLECTVEGTSNPNLYWYRQAAGRGLQLLFYSVGIGQISSEVPQNLSASRPQDRQFILSSKKLLLSDSGFYLCARRQGGEQYFGPGTRLTVT.

The V call is TRBV20-1, the J call TRBJ2-3; weak D call: TRBD2 (5 bases). Germline CDR1 DFQATT, CDR2 SNEGSKA (reference sequence). V shed 6 bases and J shed 5 bases, with 9 bases lying between them. The CDR3 contains 11 residues. The CDR3 bases are TGCAGTGCCCAAGCGGTAGATACGCAGTATTTT. It is translated as CSAQAVDTQYF.

The CDR3 region has the DNA TGTGCCAGCAGTGAACAGGTTCTCGCGAACACCGGGGAGCTGTTTTTT. Translating it yields CASSEQVLANTGELFF. V usage is TRBV6-4 and J usage is TRBJ2-2; a possible D gene is TRBD1 (5 bases). Germline V gene data show CDR1 as MRHNA and CDR2 as SNTAGT. V shed 3 bases and J shed 0 bases, with 11 bases lying between them. The CDR3 has 16 residues.

This clone was recorded only once. The genes are TRBV5-6 and TRBJ2-5; 11 nucleotides line up with TRBD2. CDR1 and CDR2 from the germline V gene are SGHDT and YYEEEE. The V gene end was trimmed by 5 bases and the J gene end by 5 bases; junction bases not matched to a gene: 5. The CDR3 loop spans 14 amino acids. The CDR3 coding sequence is TGTGCCAGCAGTAGCGGGGGGGCGTGGGAGACCCAGTACTTC. It translates to CASSSGGAWETQYF.

In its sample, this clone was seen once. This chain uses TRBV9 with TRBJ2-1; no definite D call. CDR3 size: 15 residues. Germline lookup yields CDR1 SGDLS and CDR2 YYNGEE. V gave up 3 bases and J gave up 4 bases, with 14 bases separating them. CDR3 residues: CASSGNVGRYNEQFF. DNA for the CDR3: TGTGCCAGCAGCGGAAATGTGGGCAGGTACAATGAGCAGTTCTTC.

The chain carries TRBV5-4 and TRBJ1-3; TRBD1 aligns across 8 bases. CDR3 length: 14 residues. Per germline, CDR1 SGHNT and CDR2 YYREEE (reference sequence). With V trimmed by 4 bases and J by 7 bases, 7 bases remained unmatched. This CDR3 is CASSPGTGGNTIYF. The CDR3 bases are TGTGCCAGCAGCCCCGGGACAGGAGGCAACACCATATATTTT. Drawing the rest from reference TRBV5-4 and TRBJ1-3, the complete variable domain is ETGVTQSPTHLIKTRGQQVTLRCSSQSGHNTVSWYQQALGQGPQFIFQYYREEENGRGNFPPRFSGLQFPNYSSELNVNALELDDSALYLCASSPGTGGNTIYFGEGSWLTVV.

The rearrangement uses TRBV9 and TRBJ1-5, with 8 bases fitting TRBD1. This CDR3 comprises 15 residues. The V gene end was trimmed by 3 bases and the J gene end by 8 bases; junction bases not matched to a gene: 10. CDR1 and CDR2 (germline): SGDLS, YYNGEE. In nucleotides, the CDR3 is TGTGCCAGCAGCGCCGGACAGGGTTCCGGCGAGCCCCAGCATTTT. It translates to CASSAGQGSGEPQHF. Looking up the rest from reference TRBV9 and TRBJ1-5 gives the full variable domain: DSGVTQTPKHLITATGQRVTLRCSPRSGDLSVYWYQQSLDQGLQFLIQYYNGEERAKGNILERFSAQQFPDLHSELNLSSLELGDSALYFCASSAGQGSGEPQHFGDGTRLSIL.

V gene TRBV6-5 combines with J gene TRBJ1-6; 8 bases fit TRBD1. Germline loops: CDR1 MNHEY, CDR2 SVGAGI. The CDR3 consists of 15 residues. J lost 7 bases, V lost 7 bases, and 9 bases had no gene match. CDR3 DNA: TGTGCCAGCACGTTACGACAGGGGATAAATTCACCCCTCCACTTT. It translates to CASTLRQGINSPLHF.

The chain is built from TRBV30 and TRBJ2-7; D might be TRBD1 (6 bases). Germline V lookup: CDR1 GTSNPN, CDR2 SVGIG (reference sequence). The CDR3 covers 14 residues. V was shortened by 4 bases and J by 7 bases, with 20 bases between the two germline ends. As DNA, the CDR3 is TGTGCCTGGACTCAAAGGGGGACCTCGGGGGAGCAGTACTTC. It translates to CAWTQRGTSGEQYF.

This clone was observed a handful of times. V gene TRBV25-1 combines with J gene TRBJ1-4; no clear D gene. V dropped 7 bases and J dropped 6 bases, with 9 bases sitting between them. CDR1 is MGHDK, CDR2 SYGVNS, per germline. The CDR3 consists of 12 residues. CDR3 amino acids: CASKKRDEKLFF. The CDR3 region has the DNA TGTGCCAGCAAGAAGAGGGATGAAAAACTGTTTTTT.

The chain couples TRBV29-1 to TRBJ2-1; 7 positions agree with TRBD2. The junction had 1 base not matched to a gene; V was cut back by 6 bases and J by 2 bases. The length of the CDR3 is 12 residues. CDR1 SQVTM and CDR2 ANQGSEA come from the germline V gene. In nucleotides, the CDR3 is TGCAGCGTGAGCGGGACCTACAATGAGCAGTTCTTC. It codes for CSVSGTYNEQFF.

The rearrangement links TRBV28 to TRBJ1-3; no firm D call. V was cut by 6 bases and J by 4 bases, with 16 bases left in between. The length of the CDR3 is 15 residues. Per the germline V gene, CDR1 is MDHEN and CDR2 is SYDVKM. The chain's CDR3 is CASRKSSSVGNTIYF. In DNA form, the CDR3 reads TGTGCCAGCAGAAAAAGTTCTTCAGTGGGAAACACCATATATTTT.

This chain joins TRBV6-5 and TRBJ1-1; weak D call: TRBD1 (5 bases). CDR1 MNHEY and CDR2 SVGAGI come from the germline V gene. This CDR3 contains 12 residues. Trimming cost V 7 bases and J 7 bases, with 13 bases left between them. The CDR3 sequence is CASTSGGIEAFF. Here the CDR3 DNA reads TGTGCCAGCACCTCGGGGGGAATTGAAGCTTTCTTT.

The gene calls are TRBV9 and TRBJ1-2, with D perhaps TRBD1 (6 bases). This CDR3 has 17 amino acids. Per germline, CDR1 SGDLS and CDR2 YYNGEE. Trimming shortened V by 4 bases and J by 0 bases, and 19 bases separated the two germline ends. The CDR3 bases are TGTGCCAGCAGCCCAATCGCGACAGGAAGAGCTAACTATGGCTACACCTTC. This encodes CASSPIATGRANYGYTF.

This clone occurred a few times. V usage is TRBV4-1 and J usage is TRBJ1-4, with D tentatively TRBD1 (5 bases). V was pared by 0 bases and J by 7 bases, with 12 bases between. Looked up from germline, CDR1 is MGHRA and CDR2 is YSYEKL. The CDR3 has 15 residues. The CDR3 reads CASSQDSQGFEKLFF. Written as DNA, the CDR3 is TGCGCCAGCAGCCAAGATTCGCAGGGTTTTGAAAAACTGTTTTTT.

The rearrangement uses TRBV7-7 and TRBJ2-5; TRBD2 matches at 7 bases. Germline CDR1 is SSHAT and CDR2 is FNYEAQ (reference sequence). This CDR3 comprises 15 residues. The V gene end was trimmed by 5 bases and the J gene end by 2 bases; junction bases not matched to a gene: 8. CDR3 DNA sequence: TGTGCCAGCAGCCCCGGCGTGGGAGGGCAAGAGACCCAGTACTTC. It codes for CASSPGVGGQETQYF.

V is TRBV9 and J is TRBJ2-3, with no clear D. The CDR3 has 16 residues. V was pared by 0 bases and J by 2 bases, with 13 bases between. Per the germline V gene, CDR1 is SGDLS and CDR2 is YYNGEE. CDR3 in DNA: TGTGCCAGCAGCGTAGATGTCGGAGAACTCACAGATACGCAGTATTTT. Protein product: CASSVDVGELTDTQYF. Combining the CDR3 with reference TRBV9 and TRBJ2-3 gives the whole variable domain DSGVTQTPKHLITATGQRVTLRCSPRSGDLSVYWYQQSLDQGLQFLIQYYNGEERAKGNILERFSAQQFPDLHSELNLSSLELGDSALYFCASSVDVGELTDTQYFGPGTRLTVL.

This clone was seen a handful of times. This rearrangement joins TRBV2 to TRBJ2-2; D unclear. V lost 4 bases to trimming and J lost 6 bases, with 15 bases between them. The CDR3 is made up of 15 amino acids. Germline values: CDR1 SNHLY, CDR2 FYNNEI. CDR3 nucleotides: TGTGCCAGCAGTGCCACTACCCCTTTACCCGGGGAGCTGTTTTTT. Amino acid sequence: CASSATTPLPGELFF.

This chain links TRBV5-5 with TRBJ2-1; tentative D call: TRBD2 (6 bases). CDR3 length equals 13 residues. Germline V gene sequence: CDR1 SGHKS, CDR2 YYEKEE (reference sequence). V dropped 2 bases and J dropped 6 bases, with 9 bases sitting between them. The CDR3 sequence is CASSLVGGNEQFF. The CDR3 DNA is TGTGCCAGCAGCTTAGTGGGGGGCAATGAGCAGTTCTTC.

V gene TRBV6-5 combines with J gene TRBJ1-5, with D tentatively TRBD1 (5 bases). The germline CDR1 and CDR2 sequences are MNHEY and SVGAGI. Between the trimmed V and J ends, which lost 7 bases and 3 bases, there was a span of 13 bases. The CDR3 length is 14 residues. In DNA, the CDR3 is TGTGCCAGCACCATCGACAGAAACAATCAGCCCCAGCATTTT. Protein: CASTIDRNNQPQHF.